The 26 T cell receptor beta chains given below trace back to one sample, sequenced in a study of cytomegalovirus exposure and HLA in healthy donors. The PCR was carried out with 60 Vbeta primers and 13 Jbeta primers. The repertoire was sequenced with immunoSEQ multiplex PCR; TCRdb's copy has only in-frame clones and lacks some. The data show more than 140,000 clones, almost 85% seen once. Sequencing was carried out using PBMCs. These receptors were collected from a man in his thirties or forties in good health and CMV-seropositive.

The CDR3 DNA reads as TGTGCCAGCAGCTTATCGACAGGGGGGGTCTATGGCTACACCTTC. Protein sequence: CASSLSTGGVYGYTF. The J gene is TRBJ1-2, the V gene TRBV7-2; 9 bases line up with TRBD1. J lost 4 bases, V lost 2 bases, and 5 bases had no gene match. This CDR3 comprises 15 residues. The germline V gene has CDR1 SGHTA and CDR2 FQGNSA.

This clone was recorded at least ten times. The chain carries TRBV19 and TRBJ1-1, with unresolved D. The V gene lost 3 bases and the J gene lost 8 bases, with 7 bases spanning the gap. Germline V gene data show CDR1 as LNHDA and CDR2 as SQIVND (reference sequence). CDR3 length: 11 amino acids. The CDR3 spells CASSMRLEAFF. The CDR3 nucleotides read TGTGCCAGTAGTATGAGGCTGGAAGCTTTCTTT.

This chain uses TRBV19 with TRBJ2-7; TRBD2 is a possible D gene (7 bases). Trimming shortened V by 3 bases and J by 2 bases, and 11 bases separated the two germline ends. The CDR3 has 14 amino acids. The V gene's germline CDR1 is LNHDA and CDR2 SQIVND (reference sequence). The CDR3 spells CASSMIGGPYEQYF. In DNA, the CDR3 is TGTGCCAGTAGTATGATCGGGGGGCCCTACGAGCAGTACTTC.

The chain is built from TRBV6-6 and TRBJ2-4; 10 bases fit TRBD2. Trimming at V came to 2 bases and at J to 7 bases, leaving 8 bases not matched to a gene. This CDR3 is 16 amino acids long. Per germline, CDR1 MNHNY and CDR2 SVGAGI (reference sequence). The CDR3 protein is CASSYRSSGSQNIQYF. In DNA form, the CDR3 reads TGTGCCAGCAGTTACAGGTCTAGCGGGAGCCAGAACATTCAGTACTTC.

The rearrangement joins TRBV2 to TRBJ1-5; 7 bases agree with TRBD1. Losses at the gene ends were 5 bases for V and 2 bases for J; bases not matched to a gene: 3. CDR1 and CDR2 (germline): SNHLY, FYNNEI. The CDR3 is 14 residues long. The CDR3 nucleotides read TGTGCCAGCAGTACAGGGGAAGGCAATCAGCCCCAGCATTTT. This gives the protein CASSTGEGNQPQHF.

V usage is TRBV5-8 and J usage is TRBJ2-2; perhaps TRBD1 as D (6 bases). CDR3 length: 15 amino acids. Germline V gives CDR1 SGHTS, CDR2 YDEGEE. V shed 0 bases and J shed 1 base, with 7 bases lying between them. The CDR3 nucleotides are TGTGCCAGCAGCTTGGGACAGGTGAACACCGGGGAGCTGTTTTTT. Protein: CASSLGQVNTGELFF.

This chain links TRBV18 with TRBJ2-1, with 8 positions matching TRBD1. Germline CDR1 is KGHSH and CDR2 is LQKENI. The CDR3 covers 13 residues. The V segment lost 6 bases and the J segment 6 bases; nucleotides outside the gene matches: 4. The CDR3 spells CASSPGQGNEQFF. In DNA, the CDR3 is TGTGCCAGCTCGCCAGGACAGGGCAATGAGCAGTTCTTC.

The V gene is TRBV9, the J gene TRBJ2-7; D may be TRBD2 (6 bases). The germline V gene encodes CDR1 SGDLS and CDR2 YYNGEE. V was cut by 3 bases and J by 2 bases, with 9 bases left in between. The CDR3 runs to 13 residues. CDR3 amino acids: CASSAGGTYEQYF. CDR3 coding DNA: TGTGCCAGCAGCGCCGGCGGGACCTACGAGCAGTACTTC.

J is TRBJ2-1 and V is TRBV4-3, with unresolved D. This CDR3 has 13 amino acids. The V end was cut by 2 bases, the J end by 3 bases, with 5 bases between. Germline CDR1 is LGHNA and CDR2 is YSLEER. The CDR3 loop is CASSQQFYNEQFF. CDR3 coding DNA: TGCGCCAGCAGCCAACAATTCTACAATGAGCAGTTCTTC.

The chain has TRBV10-3 and TRBJ1-1; TRBD1 agrees at 7 bases. CDR1 ENHRY and CDR2 SYGVKD come from the germline V gene. With 8 bases clipped from V and 8 bases from J, the junction kept 8 bases outside the gene matches. The CDR3 sequence is 12 residues long. CDR3 nucleotide sequence: TGTGCCATCGGACCCAGGGGGGTCGAAGCTTTCTTT. Translating it yields CAIGPRGVEAFF.

This chain links TRBV7-9 with TRBJ2-3; no firm D call. Germline V CDR1 and CDR2: SEHNR, FQNEAQ (reference sequence). Trimming pared 5 bases from V and 4 bases from J, leaving 10 bases between. CDR3 length equals 13 residues. The CDR3 bases are TGTGCCAGCAGCGGCAGTGTGGCAGATACGCAGTATTTT. Its translation is CASSGSVADTQYF.

The gene calls are TRBV6-5 and TRBJ2-1; 8 bases agree with TRBD2. This CDR3 has 14 amino acids. Germline V gene sequence: CDR1 MNHEY, CDR2 SVGAGI. V shed 3 bases, J shed 8 bases, and the junction held 6 bases outside the gene matches. The DNA of the CDR3 is TGTGCCAGCAGTTATACTACTAGCGGCGATGAGCAGTTCTTC. Translated: CASSYTTSGDEQFF.

The CDR3 DNA is TGTGCCAGCAGTTTGACTAGCGGGAGTGCCTCCTACAATGAGCAGTTCTTC. Encoded protein: CASSLTSGSASYNEQFF. The V and J genes are TRBV28 and TRBJ2-1, with 12 positions matching TRBD2. Trimming removed 3 bases from V and 0 bases from J; junction bases left unmatched: 3. The germline V gene encodes CDR1 MDHEN and CDR2 SYDVKM. This CDR3 spans 17 amino acids.

This chain uses TRBV6-5 with TRBJ2-7; maybe TRBD1 (5 bases). Germline lookup yields CDR1 MNHEY and CDR2 SVGAGI. The CDR3 length is 15 residues. Trimming took 7 bases from V and 0 from J, leaving 16 bases between them. CDR3 in amino acids: CASTLSWGGSYEQYF. The DNA of the CDR3 is TGTGCCAGCACCCTCTCCTGGGGCGGCTCCTACGAGCAGTACTTC.

This clone appeared a few times. The chain uses TRBV6-1 and TRBJ2-3; 9 bases are a match to TRBD2. From germline, CDR1 is MNHNS and CDR2 SASEGT. The trim removed 2 bases at V and 0 bases at J, leaving 0 bases unmatched. The CDR3 runs 15 residues. CDR3 residues: CASSELAGSTDTQYF. The CDR3 nucleotides read TGTGCCAGCAGTGAACTAGCGGGAAGCACAGATACGCAGTATTTT.

The chain's CDR3 is CASSWGSAGRETQYF. CDR3 DNA: TGTGCCAGCAGCTGGGGCTCGGCGGGAAGAGAGACCCAGTACTTC. This sequence joins TRBV6-6 and TRBJ2-5; D possibly corresponds to TRBD2 (6 bases). Per germline, CDR1 MNHNY and CDR2 SVGAGI (reference sequence). This CDR3 spans 15 amino acids. V was pared by 6 bases and J by 4 bases, with 18 bases between.

This rearrangement joins TRBV5-8 to TRBJ1-1; no reliable D call. V shed 4 bases and J shed 1 base, with 17 bases lying between them. Germline V gene lookup returns CDR1 SGHTS and CDR2 YDEGEE. The CDR3 is made up of 16 amino acids. The CDR3 DNA is TGTGCCAGCAGCACACTTCTACCCCCAGGGAACACTGAAGCTTTCTTT. Amino acids: CASSTLLPPGNTEAFF.

The chain has TRBV7-9 and TRBJ2-3, with 8 bases that match TRBD1. V lost 5 bases to trimming and J lost 4 bases; unmatched junction nucleotides: 17. The germline V gene has CDR1 SEHNR and CDR2 FQNEAQ (reference sequence). CDR3 length equals 18 residues. DNA of the CDR3: TGTGCCAGCAGCCGAACTCTCCGGGACAGGAGTTTTTCAGATACGCAGTATTTT. It yields the protein CASSRTLRDRSFSDTQYF.

The rearrangement joins TRBV30 to TRBJ1-1, with D possibly matching TRBD1 (5 bases). CDR1 is GTSNPN, CDR2 SVGIG, per germline (reference sequence). This CDR3 contains 15 residues. V was pared by 5 bases and J by 5 bases, with 21 bases between. The CDR3: CAWARMNWGETEAFF. In DNA form, the CDR3 reads TGTGCCTGGGCCCGTATGAATTGGGGGGAAACTGAAGCTTTCTTT.

This chain links TRBV18 with TRBJ2-5; D call uncertain. Germline-derived CDR1 and CDR2 are KGHSH and LQKENI. This CDR3 has 14 amino acids. Trimming removed 1 base at V and 0 bases at J, with 6 bases between. The CDR3 sequence: CASSPQPYQETQYF. In DNA form, the CDR3 reads TGTGCCAGCTCACCACAGCCGTACCAAGAGACCCAGTACTTC.

The chain is built from TRBV6-4 and TRBJ2-5, with 7 bases aligning to TRBD1. The CDR3 loop spans 16 amino acids. CDR1 MRHNA and CDR2 SNTAGT come from the germline V gene. V dropped 6 bases and J dropped 4; count of bases not matched to a gene: 14. CDR3 sequence (DNA): TGTGCCAGCAGCCATAGACAGGGCCCTCAAGTAGAGACCCAGTACTTC. Its translation is CASSHRQGPQVETQYF.

The V and J genes are TRBV27 and TRBJ2-1, with a possible D match to TRBD2 (5 bases). CDR1 and CDR2 (germline): MNHEY, SMNVEV (reference sequence). With 10 bases removed from V and 5 bases from J, the gap between germline ends came to 15 bases. The CDR3 is 13 amino acids. Here the CDR3 DNA reads TGTGCCAACCCGTCGGGCGGGCACAATGAGCAGTTCTTC. Translation gives CANPSGGHNEQFF.

V and J are TRBV2 and TRBJ2-5; D unresolved. The CDR3 is made up of 12 amino acids. Germline V CDR1 and CDR2: SNHLY, FYNNEI. V lost 1 base, J lost 4 bases, and 4 bases lay in between. In DNA, the CDR3 is TGTGCCAGCAGTGAAGTAGCAGAGACCCAGTACTTC. Encoded protein: CASSEVAETQYF.

This chain links TRBV5-4 with TRBJ1-4; 7 bases align to TRBD1. Germline trimming cut 4 bases from V and 12 bases from J; bases unmatched to any gene: 12. The germline CDR1 and CDR2 sequences are SGHNT and YYREEE (reference sequence). The CDR3 loop spans 14 amino acids. CDR3 bases: TGTGCCAGCAGCCAGGGACAGAGTTTTGGGGAACTGTTTTTT. Amino acids: CASSQGQSFGELFF.

CDR3 bases: TGTGCCAGCAGGGACTCGAGCTCTGGAAACACCATATATTTT. Amino acid sequence: CASRDSSSGNTIYF. The chain uses TRBV28 and TRBJ1-3; D unclear. The CDR3 length is 14 residues. V was trimmed by 6 bases and J by 0 bases, leaving 9 bases between them. Germline loops: CDR1 MDHEN, CDR2 SYDVKM. The whole variable domain, filled in from reference TRBV28 and TRBJ1-3, reads DVKVTQSSRYLVKRTGEKVFLECVQDMDHENMFWYRQDPGLGLRLIYFSYDVKMKEKGDIPEGYSVSREKKERFSLILESASTNQTSMYLCASRDSSSGNTIYFGEGSWLTVV.

The rearrangement links TRBV5-4 to TRBJ2-3; perhaps TRBD2 as D (6 bases). With 4 bases removed from V and 3 bases from J, the gap between germline ends came to 9 bases. Germline assignment: CDR1 SGHNT and CDR2 YYREEE (reference sequence). The CDR3 loop spans 13 amino acids. DNA of the CDR3: TGTGCCAGCAGCAGGGAGGAAACAGATACGCAGTATTTT. Its protein product is CASSREETDTQYF.